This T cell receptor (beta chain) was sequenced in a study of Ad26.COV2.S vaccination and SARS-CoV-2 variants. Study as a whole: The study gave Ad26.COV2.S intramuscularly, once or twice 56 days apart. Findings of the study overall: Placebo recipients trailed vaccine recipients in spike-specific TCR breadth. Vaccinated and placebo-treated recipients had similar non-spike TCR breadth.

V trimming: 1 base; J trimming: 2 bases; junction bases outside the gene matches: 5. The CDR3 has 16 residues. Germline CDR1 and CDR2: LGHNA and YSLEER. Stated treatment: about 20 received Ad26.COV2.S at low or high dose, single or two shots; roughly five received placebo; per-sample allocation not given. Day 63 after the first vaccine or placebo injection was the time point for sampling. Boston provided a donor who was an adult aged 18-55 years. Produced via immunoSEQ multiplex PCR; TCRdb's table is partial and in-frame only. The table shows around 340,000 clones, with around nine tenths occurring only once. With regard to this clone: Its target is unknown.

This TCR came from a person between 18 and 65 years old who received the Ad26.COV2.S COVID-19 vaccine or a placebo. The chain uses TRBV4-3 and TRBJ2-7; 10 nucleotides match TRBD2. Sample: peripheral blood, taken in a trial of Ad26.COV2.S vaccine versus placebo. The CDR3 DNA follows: TGCGCCAGCAGCCAAGGATCCAGCGGGAGGGCCTACGAGCAGTACTTC. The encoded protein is CASSQGSSGRAYEQYF.